One and the same sample provided the 14 T cell receptor beta chains below, sequenced in a study of blood T cell repertoires in COVID-19. The table came from immunoSEQ multiplex PCR; TCRdb's copy has only in-frame clones and leaves some out. This table has 330,000 or so clones, 88% appearing once. The sample comprised PBMCs or T cells enriched from blood (not recorded which). The receptors were sampled from a woman aged 30 to 39 who had been exposed to COVID-19.

The chain has TRBV27 and TRBJ2-3; 14 bases agree with TRBD2. V gave up 2 bases and J gave up 6 bases; unmatched junction bases: 1. This CDR3 comprises 15 residues. CDR1 is MNHEY, CDR2 SMNVEV, per germline (reference sequence). This CDR3 reads CASSLGTSGSDTQYF. The DNA of the CDR3 is TGTGCCAGCAGTTTAGGGACTAGCGGGAGTGATACGCAGTATTTT.

This clone has just a few counts. The chain is built from TRBV13 and TRBJ2-5, with 15 bases aligning to TRBD2. CDR3 length equals 20 residues. Germline loops: CDR1 PRHDT, CDR2 FYEKMQ (reference sequence). Trimming removed 5 bases from V and 2 bases from J; junction bases left unmatched: 15. CDR3 DNA sequence: TGTGCCAGCAGCCTATATAAGAGGACTAGCGGGAGGGCCGTTCAAGAGACCCAGTACTTC. Translation gives CASSLYKRTSGRAVQETQYF.

This sequence joins TRBV6-5 and TRBJ2-2, with D possibly TRBD1 on 5 matching bases. Germline CDR1 reads MNHEY; CDR2 reads SVGAGI. The CDR3 totals 15 residues. V dropped 8 bases and J dropped 4 bases, with 17 bases sitting between them. In nucleotides, the CDR3 is TGTGCCAGCCGCCCGATCAGGGTGGGCACCGGGGAGCTGTTTTTT. Translating gives CASRPIRVGTGELFF.

Here the CDR3 DNA reads TGTGCCAGCCAGGGACTAGCGGTTCAAGAGACCCAGTACTTC. It yields the protein CASQGLAVQETQYF. V gene TRBV28 combines with J gene TRBJ2-5, with 11 bases identical to TRBD2. The CDR3 is made up of 14 amino acids. The junction had 4 bases not matched to a gene; V was cut back by 8 bases and J by 2 bases. Germline CDR1 reads MDHEN; CDR2 reads SYDVKM.

The chain carries TRBV15 and TRBJ2-7; 9 bases map to TRBD1. The trim removed 1 base at V and 3 bases at J, leaving 4 bases unmatched. The CDR3 is 15 residues long. Germline V gene data show CDR1 as LNHNV and CDR2 as YYDKDF (reference sequence). CDR3 sequence reads: CATSRVETGGYEQYF. In nucleotides, the CDR3 is TGTGCCACCAGCAGAGTCGAGACAGGGGGCTACGAGCAGTACTTC.

J is TRBJ2-1 and V is TRBV7-8; 7 bases fit TRBD2. Looked up from germline, CDR1 is SGHVS and CDR2 is FQNEAQ. The V and J ends lost 5 bases and 6 bases, in that order; junction bases with no gene match: 19. CDR3 length: 18 amino acids. This CDR3 is CASSQQSLWGGKGNEQFF. CDR3 in DNA: TGTGCCAGCAGCCAGCAATCTTTGTGGGGGGGGAAAGGCAATGAGCAGTTCTTC.

The V gene is TRBV24-1, the J gene TRBJ1-4; 10 bases fit TRBD1. The V and J ends lost 4 bases and 0 bases, in that order; junction bases with no gene match: 1. Germline loops: CDR1 KGHDR, CDR2 SFDVKD. This CDR3 is 16 amino acids long. The CDR3 DNA reads as TGTGCCACCAGTGAAGGACAGGGGGCAACTAATGAAAAACTGTTTTTT. It specifies CATSEGQGATNEKLFF.

This clone was recorded once. The genes are TRBV27 and TRBJ1-6; the D gene is possibly TRBD1 (5 bases). The V gene lost 7 bases and the J gene lost 5 bases, with 18 bases spanning the gap. Germline values: CDR1 MNHEY, CDR2 SMNVEV (reference sequence). The CDR3 is made up of 16 amino acids. The DNA of the CDR3 is TGTGCCAGCACCCCCTGGTCCCAGGGTAATAATTCACCCCTCCACTTT. Translating gives CASTPWSQGNNSPLHF.

This chain joins TRBV11-3 and TRBJ1-2; D perhaps matches TRBD1 (5 bases). Trimming shortened V by 3 bases and J by 8 bases, and 16 bases separated the two germline ends. The CDR3 loop spans 14 amino acids. Germline assignment: CDR1 SGHNT and CDR2 YENEEA. CDR3 amino acids: CASSLGGTYLGYTF. CDR3 bases: TGTGCCAGCAGCTTGGGGGGTACCTATTTGGGCTACACCTTC.

This clone was seen more than once but under ten times. In nucleotides, the CDR3 is TGCAGCGTTTGGGGACAGGGGGCCAGAAAACTGTTTTTT. It translates to CSVWGQGARKLFF. V usage is TRBV29-1 and J usage is TRBJ1-4; 12 nucleotides agree with TRBD1. The CDR3 covers 13 residues. The V gene's germline CDR1 is SQVTM and CDR2 ANQGSEA. The ends lost 5 bases at V and 10 bases at J; junction bases unmatched: 5.

V and J are TRBV28 and TRBJ1-2, with 11 nucleotides matching TRBD1. This CDR3 is 13 amino acids long. Per germline, CDR1 MDHEN and CDR2 SYDVKM. V was pared by 4 bases and J by 8 bases, with 3 bases of the junction left unmatched. The CDR3 DNA is TGTGCCAGCAGTTCGGGACAGGGGGAGGGCTACACCTTC. It yields the protein CASSSGQGEGYTF.

The chain links TRBV9 to TRBJ2-5; 7 bases fit TRBD2. The germline CDR1 and CDR2 sequences are SGDLS and YYNGEE. This CDR3 comprises 14 residues. V was pared by 2 bases and J by 4 bases, with 5 bases of the junction left unmatched. The CDR3 region is CASSVRTSPETQYF. The CDR3 region has the DNA TGTGCCAGCAGCGTCCGGACTAGTCCAGAGACCCAGTACTTC.

The gene calls are TRBV3-1 (or the pseudogene TRBV3-2) and TRBJ1-3, with 10 bases that match TRBD1. The CDR3 totals 17 residues. Germline CDR1 and CDR2: LGHDT and YNNKEL (reference sequence). V trimming: 1 base; J trimming: 3 bases; junction bases outside the gene matches: 6. In nucleotides, the CDR3 is TGTGCCAGCAGCCAAGGGACGGGACAGGGGATTGGAAACACCATATATTTT. It is translated as CASSQGTGQGIGNTIYF.

This clone has just one count. This sequence joins TRBV6-5 and TRBJ2-2; D call uncertain. The germline V gene encodes CDR1 MNHEY and CDR2 SVGAGI. Trimming took off 6 bases at V and 4 bases at J, with 15 bases between the two ends. The CDR3 loop spans 15 amino acids. The CDR3 here is CASRKTPVVTGELFF. CDR3 sequence (DNA): TGTGCCAGCAGGAAAACCCCGGTGGTCACCGGGGAGCTGTTTTTT.